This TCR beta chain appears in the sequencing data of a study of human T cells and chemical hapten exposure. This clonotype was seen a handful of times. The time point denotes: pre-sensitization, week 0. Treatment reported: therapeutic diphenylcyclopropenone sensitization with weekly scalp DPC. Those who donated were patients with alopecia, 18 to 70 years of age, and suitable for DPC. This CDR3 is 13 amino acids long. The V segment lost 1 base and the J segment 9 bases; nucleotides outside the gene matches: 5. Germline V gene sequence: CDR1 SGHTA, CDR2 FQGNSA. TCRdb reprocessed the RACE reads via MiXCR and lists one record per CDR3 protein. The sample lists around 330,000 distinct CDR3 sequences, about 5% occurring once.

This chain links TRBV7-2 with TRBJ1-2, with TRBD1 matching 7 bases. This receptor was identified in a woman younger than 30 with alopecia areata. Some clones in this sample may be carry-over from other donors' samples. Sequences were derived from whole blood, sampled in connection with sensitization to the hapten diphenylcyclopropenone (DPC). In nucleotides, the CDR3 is TGTGCCAGCAGCTTAGACGACAGGGAGAGCTACACCTTC. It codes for CASSLDDRESYTF. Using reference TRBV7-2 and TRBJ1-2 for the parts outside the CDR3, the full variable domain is GAGVSQSPSNKVTEKGKDVELRCDPISGHTALYWYRQSLGQGLEFLIYFQGNSAPDKSGLPSDRFSAERTGGSVSTLTIQRTQQEDSAVYLCASSLDDRESYTFGSGTRLTVV.